Listed here are 15 T cell receptor beta chains from one sample, sequenced in a study of early T cells in non-severe SARS-CoV-2 infection. A single record per CDR3 protein comes from TCRdb applying MiXCR to the 5' RACE reads. Counted here are just over 60,000 distinct CDR3 sequences, roughly a tenth occurring once; the ten biggest clones make up 1.2%. What was sequenced was whole blood. These receptors came from an adult who was a healthcare worker with PCR-confirmed SARS-CoV-2 infection or an uninfected control (not recorded which).

This clonotype was counted only a few times. The chain has TRBV4-2 and TRBJ2-1; 9 bases map to TRBD2. CDR1 LGHNA and CDR2 YNFKEQ come from the germline V gene. The CDR3 runs to 16 residues. The V and J ends lost 1 base and 4 bases, in that order; junction bases with no gene match: 5. The CDR3 DNA reads as TGTGCCAGCAGCCAAGTTGCGGGGGGGCGGTACAATGAGCAGTTCTTC. Amino acids: CASSQVAGGRYNEQFF.

This clonotype has ten or more counts. The chain employs TRBV18 and TRBJ2-4, with D possibly TRBD1 on 5 matching bases. Between the trimmed V and J ends, which lost 4 bases and 3 bases, there was a span of 7 bases. Germline V gives CDR1 KGHSH, CDR2 LQKENI. This CDR3 comprises 13 residues. The CDR3 coding sequence is TGTGCCAGCTCACTAGACAGCAAAAACATTCAGTACTTC. Residues: CASSLDSKNIQYF.

This clonotype was picked up many times. The genes are TRBV4-1 and TRBJ2-3; D unresolved. Germline CDR1 reads MGHRA; CDR2 reads YSYEKL. This CDR3 has 15 amino acids. The germline V and J ends were trimmed by 1 base and 0 bases, with 8 bases remaining between them. The CDR3 here is CASSQGSWSTDTQYF. The CDR3 DNA is TGCGCCAGCAGCCAAGGCAGTTGGAGCACAGATACGCAGTATTTT.

This clonotype was detected ten times or more. The chain carries TRBV5-1 and TRBJ1-1; 7 bases agree with TRBD1. CDR3 length equals 14 residues. Germline CDR1 and CDR2: SGHRS and YFSETQ. The V gene end was trimmed by 4 bases and the J gene end by 4 bases; junction bases not matched to a gene: 7. CDR3: CASSIDRVGTEAFF. The DNA of the CDR3 is TGCGCCAGCAGCATAGACAGGGTGGGCACTGAAGCTTTCTTT.

The table lists this clonotype with a few counts. This sequence joins TRBV19 and TRBJ1-1; D might be TRBD1 (6 bases). Germline V gives CDR1 LNHDA, CDR2 SQIVND (reference sequence). V shed 3 bases and J shed 8 bases, with 10 bases lying between them. The length of the CDR3 is 12 residues. CDR3 nucleotides: TGTGCCAGTAGTATGTGGCAGGGGGAAGCTTTCTTT. Encoded protein: CASSMWQGEAFF.

The chain links TRBV11-2 to TRBJ1-6; D gene ambiguous. V was trimmed by 4 bases and J by 7 bases, leaving 11 bases between them. The CDR3 is 14 residues long. The germline gives CDR1 SGHAT, CDR2 FQNNGV. The CDR3 DNA follows: TGTGCCAGCAGCTCGGACCTTAGCAATTCACCCCTCCACTTT. Encoded protein: CASSSDLSNSPLHF.

This chain connects TRBV5-1 to TRBJ2-2; 7 bases line up with TRBD2. V shed 0 bases, J shed 0 bases, and the junction held 2 bases outside the gene matches. Germline CDR1 reads SGHRS; CDR2 reads YFSETQ. This CDR3 region has 16 residues. CDR3 sequence reads: CASSLVSGANTGELFF. CDR3 sequence (DNA): TGCGCCAGCAGCTTGGTGAGCGGGGCGAACACCGGGGAGCTGTTTTTT. The variable domain in full, with the rest retrieved from reference TRBV5-1 and TRBJ2-2, is KAGVTQTPRYLIKTRGQQVTLSCSPISGHRSVSWYQQTPGQGLQFLFEYFSETQRNKGNFPGRFSGRQFSNSRSEMNVSTLELGDSALYLCASSLVSGANTGELFFGEGSRLTVL.

This clonotype was seen repeatedly, ten times or more. CDR3 residues: CASSVALGRAIGGYTF. The CDR3 region has the DNA TGTGCCAGCAGCGTAGCTTTAGGGAGGGCTATCGGTGGCTACACCTTC. The V gene is TRBV9, the J gene TRBJ1-2; D gene uncertain. V was clipped by 0 bases and J by 7 bases, with 19 bases between them. The CDR3 extends over 16 amino acids. The germline gives CDR1 SGDLS, CDR2 YYNGEE.

The chain links TRBV6-1 to TRBJ1-5; possible D gene TRBD1, 5 bases. The CDR3 is 13 amino acids. Trimming left V 11 bases short and J 4 bases short, with 15 bases between. Germline V gene lookup returns CDR1 MNHNS and CDR2 SASEGT. DNA for the CDR3: TGTGCCGGGGCCAGGGCCTTTAATCAGCCCCAGCATTTT. Translation gives CAGARAFNQPQHF.

This clonotype was detected many times. The DNA for the CDR3 is TGCGCCAGCAGTGAGGGCCTCAATCAGCCCCAGCATTTT. It yields the protein CASSEGLNQPQHF. V and J are TRBV10-2 and TRBJ1-5; D call uncertain. Trimming stripped 2 bases from V and 3 bases from J, with 5 bases between. Germline V gives CDR1 WSHSY, CDR2 SAAADI. This CDR3 has 13 amino acids.

There are many counts of this clonotype. The chain recombines TRBV2 with TRBJ2-5, with a tentative D call TRBD1 (6 bases). This CDR3 is 15 amino acids long. Deletions cut 4 bases from V and 9 bases from J, with 21 bases between. In germline, CDR1 is SNHLY, CDR2 FYNNEI. Written as DNA, the CDR3 is TGTGCCAGCAGTGCGGAACAGGGCGCGAGGAGCGCCCAGTACTTC. It is translated as CASSAEQGARSAQYF. Full variable domain (missing parts from reference TRBV2 and TRBJ2-5): EPEVTQTPSHQVTQMGQEVILRCVPISNHLYFYWYRQILGQKVEFLVSFYNNEISEKSEIFDDQFSVERPDGSNFTLKIRSTKLEDSAMYFCASSAEQGARSAQYFGPGTRLLVL.

The chain carries TRBV9 and TRBJ2-1; 9 bases are shared with TRBD2. The germline V gene encodes CDR1 SGDLS and CDR2 YYNGEE. This CDR3 has 17 residues. V lost 2 bases, J lost 6 bases, and 12 bases stayed unmatched. CDR3 DNA: TGTGCCAGCAGCGTTTTAGCGGGGGCTACCGGGGGCAATGAGCAGTTCTTC. Its translation is CASSVLAGATGGNEQFF. Filled out from reference TRBV9 and TRBJ2-1, the complete variable domain reads DSGVTQTPKHLITATGQRVTLRCSPRSGDLSVYWYQQSLDQGLQFLIQYYNGEERAKGNILERFSAQQFPDLHSELNLSSLELGDSALYFCASSVLAGATGGNEQFFGPGTRLTVL.

This clonotype was seen only a few times. This chain connects TRBV7-2 to TRBJ2-4; 8 bases fit TRBD2. CDR1 is SGHTA and CDR2 is FQGNSA in the germline V gene. The CDR3 consists of 17 residues. V trimming: 5 bases; J trimming: 3 bases; junction bases outside the gene matches: 12. The chain's CDR3 is CASSPETGGLGKNIQYF. CDR3 nucleotides: TGTGCCAGCAGCCCCGAAACGGGGGGGCTGGGCAAAAACATTCAGTACTTC. The complete variable domain, with remaining parts taken from reference TRBV7-2 and TRBJ2-4, reads GAGVSQSPSNKVTEKGKDVELRCDPISGHTALYWYRQSLGQGLEFLIYFQGNSAPDKSGLPSDRFSAERTGGSVSTLTIQRTQQEDSAVYLCASSPETGGLGKNIQYFGAGTRLSVL.

This clonotype has ten or more counts. The rearrangement joins TRBV4-1 to TRBJ1-1; D is uncertain. V was cut by 1 base and J by 1 base, with 10 bases left in between. The germline V gene encodes CDR1 MGHRA and CDR2 YSYEKL. The CDR3 has 15 residues. The CDR3 nucleotides are TGCGCCAGCAGCCAAGTCAGACAAGGGAACACTGAAGCTTTCTTT. Its translation is CASSQVRQGNTEAFF.

This clonotype has ten or more counts. This chain connects TRBV2 to TRBJ2-3; D is ambiguous. Trimming took 8 bases from V and 4 from J, leaving 10 bases between them. This CDR3 comprises 12 residues. Germline V gene data show CDR1 as SNHLY and CDR2 as FYNNEI. The CDR3 protein is CASSLAPDTQYF. DNA for the CDR3: TGTGCCAGCTCCCTTGCGCCAGATACGCAGTATTTT.